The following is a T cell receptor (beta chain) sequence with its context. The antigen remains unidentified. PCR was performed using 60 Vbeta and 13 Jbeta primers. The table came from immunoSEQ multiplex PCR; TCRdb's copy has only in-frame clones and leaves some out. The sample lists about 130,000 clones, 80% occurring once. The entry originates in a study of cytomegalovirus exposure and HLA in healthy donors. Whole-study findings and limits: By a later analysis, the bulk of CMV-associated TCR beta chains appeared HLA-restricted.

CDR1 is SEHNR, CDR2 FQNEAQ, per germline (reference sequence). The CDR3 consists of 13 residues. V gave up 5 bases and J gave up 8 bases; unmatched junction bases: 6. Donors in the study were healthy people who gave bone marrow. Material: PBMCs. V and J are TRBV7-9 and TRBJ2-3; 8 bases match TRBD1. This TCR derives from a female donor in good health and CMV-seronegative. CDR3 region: CASSPDRGLTQYF. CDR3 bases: TGTGCCAGCAGCCCTGACAGGGGACTTACGCAGTATTTT.